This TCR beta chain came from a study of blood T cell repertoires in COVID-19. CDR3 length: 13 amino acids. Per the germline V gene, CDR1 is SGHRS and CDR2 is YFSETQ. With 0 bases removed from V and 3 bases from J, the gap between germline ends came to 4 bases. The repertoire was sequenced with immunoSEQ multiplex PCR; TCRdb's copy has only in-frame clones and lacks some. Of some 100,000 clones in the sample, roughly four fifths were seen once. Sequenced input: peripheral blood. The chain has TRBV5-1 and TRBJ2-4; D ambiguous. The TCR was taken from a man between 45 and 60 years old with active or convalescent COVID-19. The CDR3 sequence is CASSLDHKNIQYF. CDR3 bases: TGCGCCAGCAGCTTGGATCACAAAAACATTCAGTACTTC.